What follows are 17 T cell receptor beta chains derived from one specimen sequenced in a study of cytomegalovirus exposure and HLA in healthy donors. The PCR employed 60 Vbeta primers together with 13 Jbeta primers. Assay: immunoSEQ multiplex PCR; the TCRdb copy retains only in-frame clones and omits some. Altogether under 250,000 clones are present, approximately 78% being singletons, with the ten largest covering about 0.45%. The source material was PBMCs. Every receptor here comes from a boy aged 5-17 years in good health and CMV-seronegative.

CDR3 coding DNA: TGCGCCAGCAGCCAAGCACAGGGGGCCCCGGAGTCGTACTTC. This gives the protein CASSQAQGAPESYF. The chain joins TRBV4-1 to TRBJ2-7, with 9 bases matching TRBD1. The J segment lost 12 bases and the V segment lost 1 base, leaving 10 bases of the junction unmatched. This CDR3 contains 14 residues. Per germline, CDR1 MGHRA and CDR2 YSYEKL.

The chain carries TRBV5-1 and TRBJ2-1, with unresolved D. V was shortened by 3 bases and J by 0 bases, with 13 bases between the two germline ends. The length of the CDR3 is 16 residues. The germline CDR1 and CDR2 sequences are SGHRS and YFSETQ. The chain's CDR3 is CASSSTAPSSYNEQFF. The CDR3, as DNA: TGCGCCAGCAGCTCGACTGCTCCCAGCTCCTACAATGAGCAGTTCTTC. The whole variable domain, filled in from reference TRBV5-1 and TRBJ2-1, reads KAGVTQTPRYLIKTRGQQVTLSCSPISGHRSVSWYQQTPGQGLQFLFEYFSETQRNKGNFPGRFSGRQFSNSRSEMNVSTLELGDSALYLCASSSTAPSSYNEQFFGPGTRLTVL.

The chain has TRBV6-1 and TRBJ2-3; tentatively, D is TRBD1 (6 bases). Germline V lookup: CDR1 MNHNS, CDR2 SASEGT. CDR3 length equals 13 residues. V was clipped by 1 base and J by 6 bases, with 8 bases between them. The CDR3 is CASSEERGDTQYF. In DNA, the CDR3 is TGTGCCAGCAGTGAAGAGAGGGGGGATACGCAGTATTTT.

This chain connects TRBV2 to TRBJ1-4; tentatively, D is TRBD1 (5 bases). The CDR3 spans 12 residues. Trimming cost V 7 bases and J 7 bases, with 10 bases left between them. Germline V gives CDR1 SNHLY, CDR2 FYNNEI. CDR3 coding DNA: TGTGCCAGCACCAGGGTTAGTGAAAAACTGTTTTTT. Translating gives CASTRVSEKLFF.

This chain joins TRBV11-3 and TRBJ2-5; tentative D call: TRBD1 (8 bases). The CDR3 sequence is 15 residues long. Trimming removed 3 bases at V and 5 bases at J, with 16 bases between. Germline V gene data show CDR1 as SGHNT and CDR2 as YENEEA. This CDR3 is CASSLRERQGETQYF. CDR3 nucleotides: TGTGCCAGCAGCTTGCGGGAGCGACAGGGGGAGACCCAGTACTTC.

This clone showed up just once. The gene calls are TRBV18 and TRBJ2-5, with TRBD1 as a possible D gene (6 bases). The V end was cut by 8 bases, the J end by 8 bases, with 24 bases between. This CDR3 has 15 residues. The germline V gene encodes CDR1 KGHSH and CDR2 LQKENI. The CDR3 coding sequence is TGTGCCAGCGCGCCTCTCCAGGGACAAACCGAAACCCAGTACTTC. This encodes CASAPLQGQTETQYF.

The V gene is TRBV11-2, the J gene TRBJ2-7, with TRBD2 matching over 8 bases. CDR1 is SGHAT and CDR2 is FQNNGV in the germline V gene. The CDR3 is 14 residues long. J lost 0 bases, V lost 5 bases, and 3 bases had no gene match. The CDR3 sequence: CASSRGGPSYEQYF. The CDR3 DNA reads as TGTGCCAGCAGCCGGGGGGGTCCCTCCTACGAGCAGTACTTC.

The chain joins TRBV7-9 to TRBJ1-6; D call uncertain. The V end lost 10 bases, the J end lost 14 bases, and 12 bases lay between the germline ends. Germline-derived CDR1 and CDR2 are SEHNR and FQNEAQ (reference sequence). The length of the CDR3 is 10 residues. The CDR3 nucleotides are TGTGCCACCGCGAGCGGGGCCCTCCACTTT. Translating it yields CATASGALHF.

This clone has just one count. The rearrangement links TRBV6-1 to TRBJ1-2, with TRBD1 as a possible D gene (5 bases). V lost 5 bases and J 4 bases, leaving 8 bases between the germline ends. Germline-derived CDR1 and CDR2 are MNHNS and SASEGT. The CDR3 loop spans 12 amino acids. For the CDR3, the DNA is TGTGCCAGCAGTTTGACAGTCTATGGCTACACCTTC. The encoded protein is CASSLTVYGYTF.

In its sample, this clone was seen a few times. The CDR3 is CASSEGGTNTEAFF. In DNA, the CDR3 is TGTGCCAGCAGTGAGGGAGGGACGAACACTGAAGCTTTCTTT. The chain uses TRBV2 and TRBJ1-1; weak D call: TRBD1 (5 bases). The germline gives CDR1 SNHLY, CDR2 FYNNEI. This CDR3 comprises 14 residues. V was clipped by 3 bases and J by 1 base, with 9 bases between them.

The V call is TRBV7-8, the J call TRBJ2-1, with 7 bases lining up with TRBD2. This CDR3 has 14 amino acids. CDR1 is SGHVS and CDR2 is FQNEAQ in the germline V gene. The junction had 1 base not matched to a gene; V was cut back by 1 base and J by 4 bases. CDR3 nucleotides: TGTGCCAGCAGCTTAGGGGAGGGGTACAATGAGCAGTTCTTC. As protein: CASSLGEGYNEQFF.

CDR3 nucleotides: TGCGCCAGCAGCCAACACTCCGGGACTAATCGTGGTGAGCAGTTCTTC. This encodes CASSQHSGTNRGEQFF. The J gene is TRBJ2-1, the V gene TRBV4-1; 7 nucleotides align to TRBD2. This CDR3 is built from 16 residues. The germline V gene encodes CDR1 MGHRA and CDR2 YSYEKL. Trimming at V came to 2 bases and at J to 9 bases, leaving 13 bases not matched to a gene.

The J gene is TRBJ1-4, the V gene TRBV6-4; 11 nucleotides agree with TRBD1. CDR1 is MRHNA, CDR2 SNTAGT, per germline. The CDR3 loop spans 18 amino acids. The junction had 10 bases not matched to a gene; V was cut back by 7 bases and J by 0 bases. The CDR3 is CASTNPGQGESTNEKLFF. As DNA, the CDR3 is TGTGCCAGCACTAATCCGGGACAGGGGGAGTCAACTAATGAAAAACTGTTTTTT.

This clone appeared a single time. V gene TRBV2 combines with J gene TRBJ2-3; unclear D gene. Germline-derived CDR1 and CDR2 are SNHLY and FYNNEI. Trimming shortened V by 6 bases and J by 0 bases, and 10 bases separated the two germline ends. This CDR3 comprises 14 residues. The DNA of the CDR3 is TGTGCCAGCAGAATCTATTACAGCACAGATACGCAGTATTTT. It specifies CASRIYYSTDTQYF.

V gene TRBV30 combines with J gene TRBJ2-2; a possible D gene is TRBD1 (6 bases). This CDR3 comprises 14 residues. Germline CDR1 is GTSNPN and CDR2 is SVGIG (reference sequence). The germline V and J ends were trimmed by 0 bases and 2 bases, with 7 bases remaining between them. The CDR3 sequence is CAWSVQGNTGELFF. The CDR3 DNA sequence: TGTGCCTGGAGTGTACAGGGAAACACCGGGGAGCTGTTTTTT. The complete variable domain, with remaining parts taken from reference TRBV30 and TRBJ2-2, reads SQTIHQWPATLVQPVGSPLSLECTVEGTSNPNLYWYRQAAGRGLQLLFYSVGIGQISSEVPQNLSASRPQDRQFILSSKKLLLSDSGFYLCAWSVQGNTGELFFGEGSRLTVL.

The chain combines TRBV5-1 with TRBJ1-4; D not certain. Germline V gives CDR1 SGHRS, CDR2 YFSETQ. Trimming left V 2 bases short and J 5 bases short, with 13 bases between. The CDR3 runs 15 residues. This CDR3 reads CASSFTTRPNEKLFF. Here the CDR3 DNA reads TGCGCCAGCAGCTTCACGACTCGACCCAATGAAAAACTGTTTTTT.

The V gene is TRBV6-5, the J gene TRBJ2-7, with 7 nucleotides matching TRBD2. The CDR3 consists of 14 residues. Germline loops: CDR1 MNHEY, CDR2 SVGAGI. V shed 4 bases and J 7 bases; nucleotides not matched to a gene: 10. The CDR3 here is CASSSSGVEQEQYF. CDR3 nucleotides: TGTGCCAGCAGTTCTAGCGGAGTCGAGCAAGAGCAGTACTTC.